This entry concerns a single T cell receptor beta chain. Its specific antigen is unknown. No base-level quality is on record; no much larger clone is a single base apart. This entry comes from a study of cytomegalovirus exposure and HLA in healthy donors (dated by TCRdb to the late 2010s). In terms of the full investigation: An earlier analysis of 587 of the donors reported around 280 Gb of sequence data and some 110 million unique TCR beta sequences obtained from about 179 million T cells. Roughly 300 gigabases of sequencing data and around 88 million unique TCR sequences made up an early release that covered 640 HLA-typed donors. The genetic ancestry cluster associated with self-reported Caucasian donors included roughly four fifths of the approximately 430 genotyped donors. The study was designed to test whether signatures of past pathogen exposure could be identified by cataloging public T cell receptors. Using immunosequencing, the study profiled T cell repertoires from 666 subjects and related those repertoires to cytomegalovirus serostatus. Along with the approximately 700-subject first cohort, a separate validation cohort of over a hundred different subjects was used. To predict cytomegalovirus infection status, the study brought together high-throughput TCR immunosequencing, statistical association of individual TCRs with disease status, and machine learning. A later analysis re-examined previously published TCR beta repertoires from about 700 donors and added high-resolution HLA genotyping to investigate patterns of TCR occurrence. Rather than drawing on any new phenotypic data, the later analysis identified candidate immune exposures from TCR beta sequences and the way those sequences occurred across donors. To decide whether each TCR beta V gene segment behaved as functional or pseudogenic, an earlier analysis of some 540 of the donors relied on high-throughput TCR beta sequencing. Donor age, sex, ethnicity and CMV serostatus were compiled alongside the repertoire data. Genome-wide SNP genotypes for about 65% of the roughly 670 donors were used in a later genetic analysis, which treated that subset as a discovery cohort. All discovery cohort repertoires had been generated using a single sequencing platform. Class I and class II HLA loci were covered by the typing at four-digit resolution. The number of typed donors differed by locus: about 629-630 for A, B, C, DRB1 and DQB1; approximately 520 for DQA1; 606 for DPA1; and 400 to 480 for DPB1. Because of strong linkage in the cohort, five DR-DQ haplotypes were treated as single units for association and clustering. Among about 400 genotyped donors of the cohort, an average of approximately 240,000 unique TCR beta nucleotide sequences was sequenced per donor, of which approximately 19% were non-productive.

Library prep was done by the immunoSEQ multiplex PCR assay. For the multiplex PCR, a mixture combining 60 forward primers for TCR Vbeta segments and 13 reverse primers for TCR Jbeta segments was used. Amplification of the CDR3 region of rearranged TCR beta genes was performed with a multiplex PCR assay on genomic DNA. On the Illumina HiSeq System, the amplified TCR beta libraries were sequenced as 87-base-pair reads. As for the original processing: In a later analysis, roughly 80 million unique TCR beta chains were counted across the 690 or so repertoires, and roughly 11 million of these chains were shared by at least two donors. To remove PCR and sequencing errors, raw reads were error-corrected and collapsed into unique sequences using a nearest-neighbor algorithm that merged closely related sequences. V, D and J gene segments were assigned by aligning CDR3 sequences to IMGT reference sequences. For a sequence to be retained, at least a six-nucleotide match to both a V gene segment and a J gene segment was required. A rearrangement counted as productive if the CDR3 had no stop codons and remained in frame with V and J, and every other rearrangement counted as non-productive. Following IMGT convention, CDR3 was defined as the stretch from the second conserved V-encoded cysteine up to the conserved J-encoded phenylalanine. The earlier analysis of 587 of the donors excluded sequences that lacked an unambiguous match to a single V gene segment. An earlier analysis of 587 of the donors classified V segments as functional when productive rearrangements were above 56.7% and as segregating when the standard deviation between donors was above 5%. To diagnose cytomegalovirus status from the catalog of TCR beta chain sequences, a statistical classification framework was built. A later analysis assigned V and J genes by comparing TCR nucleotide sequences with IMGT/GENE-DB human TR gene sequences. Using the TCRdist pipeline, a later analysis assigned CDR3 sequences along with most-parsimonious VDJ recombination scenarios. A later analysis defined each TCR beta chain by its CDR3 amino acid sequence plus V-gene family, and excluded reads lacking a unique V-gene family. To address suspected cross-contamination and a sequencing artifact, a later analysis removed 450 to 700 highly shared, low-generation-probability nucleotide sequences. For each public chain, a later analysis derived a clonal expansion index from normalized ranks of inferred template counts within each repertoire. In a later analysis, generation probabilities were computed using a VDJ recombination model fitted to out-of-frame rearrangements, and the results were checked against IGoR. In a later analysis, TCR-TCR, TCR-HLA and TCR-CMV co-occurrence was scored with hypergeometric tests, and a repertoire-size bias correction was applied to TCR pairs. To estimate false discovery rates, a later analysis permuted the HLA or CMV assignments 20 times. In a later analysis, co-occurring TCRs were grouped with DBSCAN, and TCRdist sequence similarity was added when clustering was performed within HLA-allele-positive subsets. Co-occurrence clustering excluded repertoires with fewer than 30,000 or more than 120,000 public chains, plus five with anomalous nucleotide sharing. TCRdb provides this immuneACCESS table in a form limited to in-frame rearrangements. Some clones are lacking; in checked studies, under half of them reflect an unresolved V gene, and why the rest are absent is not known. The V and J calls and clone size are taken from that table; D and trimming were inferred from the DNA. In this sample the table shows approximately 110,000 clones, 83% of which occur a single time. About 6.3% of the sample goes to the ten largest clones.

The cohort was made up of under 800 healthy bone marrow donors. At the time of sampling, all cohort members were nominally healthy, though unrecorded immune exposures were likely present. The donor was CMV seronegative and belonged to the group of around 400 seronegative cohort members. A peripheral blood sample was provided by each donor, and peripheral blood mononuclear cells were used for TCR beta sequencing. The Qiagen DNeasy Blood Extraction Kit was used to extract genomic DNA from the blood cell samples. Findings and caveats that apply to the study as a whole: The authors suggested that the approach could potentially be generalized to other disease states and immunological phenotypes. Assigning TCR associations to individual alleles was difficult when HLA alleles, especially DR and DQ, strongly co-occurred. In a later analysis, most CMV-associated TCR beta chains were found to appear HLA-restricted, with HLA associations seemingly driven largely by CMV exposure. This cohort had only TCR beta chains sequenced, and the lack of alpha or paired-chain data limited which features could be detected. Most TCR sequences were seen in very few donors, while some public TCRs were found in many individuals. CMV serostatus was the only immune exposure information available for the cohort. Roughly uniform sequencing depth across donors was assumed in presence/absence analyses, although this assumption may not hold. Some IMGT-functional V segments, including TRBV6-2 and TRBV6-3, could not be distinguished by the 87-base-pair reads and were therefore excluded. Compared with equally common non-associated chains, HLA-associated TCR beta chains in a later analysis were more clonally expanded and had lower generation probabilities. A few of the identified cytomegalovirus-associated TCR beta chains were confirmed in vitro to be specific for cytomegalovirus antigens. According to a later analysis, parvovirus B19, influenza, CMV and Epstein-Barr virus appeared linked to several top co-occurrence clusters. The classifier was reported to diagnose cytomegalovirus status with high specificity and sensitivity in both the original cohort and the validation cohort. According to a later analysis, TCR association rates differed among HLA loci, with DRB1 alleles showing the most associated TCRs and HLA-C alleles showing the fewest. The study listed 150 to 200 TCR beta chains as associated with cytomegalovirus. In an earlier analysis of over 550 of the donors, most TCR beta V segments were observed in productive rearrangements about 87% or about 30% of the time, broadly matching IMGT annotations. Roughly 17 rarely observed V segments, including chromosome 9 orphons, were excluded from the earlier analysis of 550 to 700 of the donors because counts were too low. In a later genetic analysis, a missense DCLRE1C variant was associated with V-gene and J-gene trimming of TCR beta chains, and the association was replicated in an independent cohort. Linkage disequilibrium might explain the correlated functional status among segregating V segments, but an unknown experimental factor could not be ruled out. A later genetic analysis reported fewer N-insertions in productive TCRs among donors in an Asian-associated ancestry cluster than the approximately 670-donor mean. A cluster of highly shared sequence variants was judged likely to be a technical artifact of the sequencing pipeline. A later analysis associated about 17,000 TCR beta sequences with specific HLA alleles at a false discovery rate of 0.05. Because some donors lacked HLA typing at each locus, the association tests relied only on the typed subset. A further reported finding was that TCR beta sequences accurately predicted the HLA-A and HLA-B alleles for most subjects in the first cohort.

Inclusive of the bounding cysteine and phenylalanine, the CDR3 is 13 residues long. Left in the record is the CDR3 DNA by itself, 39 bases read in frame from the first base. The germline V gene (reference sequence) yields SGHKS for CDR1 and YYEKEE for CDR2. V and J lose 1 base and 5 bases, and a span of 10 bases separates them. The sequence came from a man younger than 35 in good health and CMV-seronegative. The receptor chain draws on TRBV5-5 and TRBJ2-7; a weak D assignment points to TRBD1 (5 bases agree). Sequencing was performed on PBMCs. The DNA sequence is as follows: TGTGCCAGCAGCTTGACAGGAACCCACGAGCAGTACTTC. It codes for CASSLTGTHEQYF. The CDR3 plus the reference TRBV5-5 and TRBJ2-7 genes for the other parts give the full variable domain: DAGVTQSPTHLIKTRGQQVTLRCSPISGHKSVSWYQQVLGQGPQFIFQYYEKEERGRGNFPDRFSARQFPNYSSELNVNALLLGDSALYLCASSLTGTHEQYFGPGTRLTVT.